This T cell receptor (beta chain) was found in a study of OX40 agonist ivuxolimab in advanced cancers. Study background: Each dose-escalation patient presented with hepatocellular carcinoma, melanoma, renal cell or head and neck cancer. Three patients, one with hepatocellular carcinoma and two with cutaneous melanoma, achieved partial responses.

Exclusion of a patient followed from autoimmune disease history or systemic immunosuppression. Only in-frame clones appear in the TCRdb table, and some are missing; sequencing was by immunoSEQ multiplex PCR. The sample lists some 30,000 clones; 75% to 95% were seen once. The CDR3 extends over 14 amino acids. The ends were cut back, 5 bases at V and 1 base at J, with 12 bases in the middle. The germline V gene has CDR1 MNHNS and CDR2 SASEGT. Sequencing used CD4+ or CD8+ T cells sorted from blood, obtained in a trial of the OX40 agonist ivuxolimab. This TCR was sampled from an adult with an advanced solid tumor such as melanoma, head and neck, liver or kidney cancer. The gene calls are TRBV6-1 and TRBJ2-7, with a weak D call TRBD1 (6 bases). The CDR3 loop is CASSPGTQSYEQYF. CDR3 DNA sequence: TGTGCCAGCAGTCCCGGGACACAATCCTACGAGCAGTACTTC.